The 21 T cell receptor beta chains below were found in one sample sequenced in a study of blood T cell repertoires in COVID-19. Profiling relied on immunoSEQ multiplex PCR, and the TCRdb table lists in-frame clones only, not all of them. The data hold some 160,000 clones, with roughly three quarters observed a single time. The sequencing sample was made of peripheral blood. The receptors come from a man aged 60-69 years with acute or convalescent COVID-19.

The chain employs TRBV6-6 and TRBJ2-2, with TRBD2 identical over 12 bases. This CDR3 spans 16 amino acids. The V gene end was trimmed by 5 bases and the J gene end by 6 bases; junction bases not matched to a gene: 7. Germline V CDR1 and CDR2: MNHNY, SVGAGI (reference sequence). CDR3 region: CASSISGLAGSGELFF. The DNA of the CDR3 is TGTGCCAGCAGTATTTCGGGACTAGCGGGCTCCGGGGAGCTGTTTTTT.

The V gene is TRBV25-1, the J gene TRBJ2-7, with TRBD2 identical over 10 bases. The J segment lost 2 bases and the V segment lost 2 bases, leaving 3 bases of the junction unmatched. CDR1 is MGHDK and CDR2 is SYGVNS in the germline V gene. There are 15 residues in the CDR3. The chain's CDR3 is CASSEGLADTYEQYF. The CDR3 region has the DNA TGTGCCAGCAGTGAAGGACTAGCGGATACCTACGAGCAGTACTTC.

The V gene is TRBV6-5, the J gene TRBJ2-3; TRBD2 aligns across 9 bases. J lost 10 bases, V lost 2 bases, and 10 bases had no gene match. The CDR3 totals 15 residues. Germline V lookup: CDR1 MNHEY, CDR2 SVGAGI. CDR3 loop: CASSYTSREGAAQYF. The CDR3 nucleotides read TGTGCCAGCAGTTACACGTCGCGGGAGGGTGCGGCGCAGTATTTT.

The gene calls are TRBV28 and TRBJ1-4; 7 positions agree with TRBD1. The CDR3 contains 14 residues. V lost 3 bases, J lost 8 bases, and 6 bases stayed unmatched. Germline lookup yields CDR1 MDHEN and CDR2 SYDVKM. In nucleotides, the CDR3 is TGTGCCAGCAGTTTGAGGGGGCTGAGGGAAAAACTGTTTTTT. Residues: CASSLRGLREKLFF. The variable domain in full, with the rest retrieved from reference TRBV28 and TRBJ1-4, is DVKVTQSSRYLVKRTGEKVFLECVQDMDHENMFWYRQDPGLGLRLIYFSYDVKMKEKGDIPEGYSVSREKKERFSLILESASTNQTSMYLCASSLRGLREKLFFGSGTQLSVL.

The chain couples TRBV19 to TRBJ2-7, with 7 bases fitting TRBD1. Germline V gene sequence: CDR1 LNHDA, CDR2 SQIVND (reference sequence). This CDR3 region has 14 residues. Trimming cost V 1 base and J 3 bases; bases outside gene matches: 3. Here the CDR3 reads CASSIGTGRYEQYF. The CDR3 DNA is TGTGCCAGTAGTATAGGGACAGGCCGCTACGAGCAGTACTTC.

The CDR3 region is CASSPRLAGVMGEQYF. Written as DNA, the CDR3 is TGTGCCAGTAGTCCGCGACTAGCGGGCGTCATGGGCGAGCAGTACTTC. The chain links TRBV19 to TRBJ2-7, with 10 bases matching TRBD2. V lost 5 bases to trimming and J lost 6 bases; unmatched junction nucleotides: 13. This CDR3 is 16 amino acids long. Germline lookup yields CDR1 LNHDA and CDR2 SQIVND (reference sequence).

The rearrangement uses TRBV18 and TRBJ1-5; TRBD1 matches 7 bases. The V gene end was trimmed by 0 bases and the J gene end by 1 base; junction bases not matched to a gene: 6. The CDR3 sequence is 17 residues long. CDR1 is KGHSH, CDR2 LQKENI, per germline. Here the CDR3 reads CASSPPAGGGSNQPQHF. DNA for the CDR3: TGTGCCAGCTCACCACCGGCAGGGGGAGGAAGCAATCAGCCCCAGCATTTT.

The sample holds a few counts of this clone. Other DNA sequences within the sample encode an identical CDR3. In nucleotides, the CDR3 is TGCGCCAGCAGCTTGGCGGGTTCCTCCTACAATGAGCAGTTCTTC. Amino acid sequence: CASSLAGSSYNEQFF. The chain is built from TRBV5-1 and TRBJ2-1, with D uncertain. The CDR3 has 15 residues. Between the trimmed V and J ends, which lost 0 bases and 0 bases, there was a span of 7 bases. Germline CDR1 SGHRS, CDR2 YFSETQ. The variable domain in full, completed from reference TRBV5-1 and TRBJ2-1, reads KAGVTQTPRYLIKTRGQQVTLSCSPISGHRSVSWYQQTPGQGLQFLFEYFSETQRNKGNFPGRFSGRQFSNSRSEMNVSTLELGDSALYLCASSLAGSSYNEQFFGPGTRLTVL.

With regard to this clone: The same CDR3 arises from other DNA sequences in this sample as well. V is TRBV28 and J is TRBJ1-3, with 7 nucleotides matching TRBD1. CDR1 is MDHEN and CDR2 is SYDVKM in the germline V gene. V lost 6 bases, J lost 4 bases, and 0 bases stayed unmatched. The CDR3 length is 12 residues. In DNA form, the CDR3 reads TGTGCCAGCAGACAGGGGGGAAACACCATATATTTT. Its translation: CASRQGGNTIYF. Based on the CDR3 plus reference TRBV28 and TRBJ1-3, the full variable domain is DVKVTQSSRYLVKRTGEKVFLECVQDMDHENMFWYRQDPGLGLRLIYFSYDVKMKEKGDIPEGYSVSREKKERFSLILESASTNQTSMYLCASRQGGNTIYFGEGSWLTVV.

The chain links TRBV9 to TRBJ2-7; D may be TRBD1 (5 bases). V was clipped by 4 bases and J by 1 base, with 9 bases between them. CDR1 SGDLS and CDR2 YYNGEE come from the germline V gene. The CDR3 has 13 residues. This chain's CDR3 is CASSSGHSYEQYF. DNA of the CDR3: TGTGCCAGCAGCTCCGGACATTCCTACGAGCAGTACTTC.

This chain connects TRBV27 to TRBJ2-2; possible D gene TRBD1, 5 bases. Germline values: CDR1 MNHEY, CDR2 SMNVEV (reference sequence). With 6 bases removed from V and 7 bases from J, the gap between germline ends came to 15 bases. The CDR3 is made up of 14 amino acids. Here the CDR3 DNA reads TGTGCCAGCAGCTCCTCCAGGGTTAGCGGGGAGCTGTTTTTT. Translated: CASSSSRVSGELFF.

The chain has TRBV4-1 and TRBJ2-1, with 12 positions matching TRBD2. The J segment lost 2 bases and the V segment lost 3 bases, leaving 2 bases of the junction unmatched. The CDR3 contains 16 residues. Germline V gene lookup returns CDR1 MGHRA and CDR2 YSYEKL. CDR3 in DNA: TGCGCCAGCAGCCAGACTAGCGGGAGAGCCTACAATGAGCAGTTCTTC. The encoded protein is CASSQTSGRAYNEQFF.

This chain links TRBV29-1 with TRBJ1-2; 8 nucleotides agree with TRBD1. This CDR3 comprises 16 residues. Germline CDR1 SQVTM, CDR2 ANQGSEA. The V segment lost 6 bases and the J segment 1 base; nucleotides outside the gene matches: 13. CDR3 amino acids: CSVLTPDRASNYGYTF. CDR3 DNA: TGCAGCGTACTCACCCCGGACAGGGCGAGTAACTATGGCTACACCTTC.

The chain combines TRBV27 with TRBJ2-7; 8 nucleotides align to TRBD2. This CDR3 spans 14 amino acids. V dropped 5 bases and J dropped 4; count of bases not matched to a gene: 7. Germline lookup yields CDR1 MNHEY and CDR2 SMNVEV (reference sequence). The CDR3 nucleotides read TGTGCCAGCAGTGCCCGGGGGGGCGGTTACGAGCAGTACTTC. Its translation is CASSARGGGYEQYF.

This clone was counted a few times. This chain connects TRBV5-1 to TRBJ2-7; 8 bases are a match to TRBD1. CDR3 size: 14 residues. The ends lost 4 bases at V and 0 bases at J; junction bases unmatched: 3. Germline V gene lookup returns CDR1 SGHRS and CDR2 YFSETQ. Here the CDR3 DNA reads TGCGCCAGCAGCGAACAGGGGGGCTCCTACGAGCAGTACTTC. It yields the protein CASSEQGGSYEQYF.

This chain links TRBV23-1 with TRBJ2-7, with a weak D call TRBD1 (5 bases). TRBV23-1 has ORF status, its function being uncertain. Trimming stripped 2 bases from V and 2 bases from J, with 7 bases between. This CDR3 has 13 amino acids. CDR3 residues: CASSQNRPYEQYF. The CDR3 nucleotides are TGCGCCAGCAGTCAAAACAGGCCCTACGAGCAGTACTTC.

Ten or more counts support this clone. The chain uses TRBV19 and TRBJ2-1, with 10 bases that match TRBD1. V lost 5 bases to trimming and J lost 7 bases; unmatched junction nucleotides: 5. Germline CDR1 LNHDA, CDR2 SQIVND (reference sequence). The CDR3 runs 14 residues. Here the CDR3 reads CASSSRDRGNEQFF. The CDR3 DNA is TGTGCCAGTAGTTCCCGGGACAGGGGTAATGAGCAGTTCTTC.

The chain is built from TRBV5-1 and TRBJ2-3; the D is unclear. Deletions cut 6 bases from V and 11 bases from J, with 19 bases between. Germline CDR1 reads SGHRS; CDR2 reads YFSETQ. The CDR3 covers 13 residues. CDR3 sequence reads: CASTTPPGGQQYF. CDR3 DNA sequence: TGCGCCAGCACCACTCCGCCCGGCGGTCAGCAGTATTTT.

The sample holds a few counts of this clone. This chain uses TRBV5-1 with TRBJ1-2; 8 nucleotides agree with TRBD1. CDR1 is SGHRS, CDR2 YFSETQ, per germline. The trim removed 2 bases at V and 2 bases at J, leaving 2 bases unmatched. The CDR3 spans 14 residues. The CDR3 bases are TGCGCCAGCAGCTTTGGACAGGGCAACTATGGCTACACCTTC. Amino acids: CASSFGQGNYGYTF.

Only a few counts were recorded for this clone. The chain couples TRBV29-1 to TRBJ2-7; 11 bases align to TRBD1. The germline CDR1 and CDR2 sequences are SQVTM and ANQGSEA. Trimming at V came to 6 bases and at J to 4 bases, leaving 5 bases not matched to a gene. CDR3 length: 13 amino acids. The CDR3 nucleotides read TGCAGCGTCACCGGGACAGGGGGTTACGAGCAGTACTTC. Its translation is CSVTGTGGYEQYF.

The chain links TRBV29-1 to TRBJ2-7, with D perhaps matching TRBD2 (5 bases). The CDR3 is 15 residues long. Germline CDR1 and CDR2: SQVTM and ANQGSEA. V was clipped by 5 bases and J by 3 bases, with 20 bases between them. CDR3 in amino acids: CSVKTASGGYYEQYF. The CDR3, as DNA: TGCAGCGTTAAGACTGCCAGCGGAGGATACTACGAGCAGTACTTC.